Included here is one T cell receptor (beta chain) sequence, with context. Random hexamers served to reverse transcribe roughly 0.45 to 1 ug RNA. TCRdb re-derived calls from the immunoSEQ multiplex PCR reads in MiXCR, one entry per CDR3 protein. The sample contains around 140,000 distinct CDR3 sequences, 95% of which appear only once. The record originates from a study of CD8 T cells in Susac syndrome. Trimming stripped 3 bases from V and 5 bases from J, with 15 bases between. The CDR3 consists of 15 residues. The sequencing input was CD4+ T cells from PBMCs. This rearrangement joins TRBV12-3 or TRBV12-4 to TRBJ2-3; possibly TRBD1 or TRBD2 for D (6 bases each). The clonotype comes from a human donor with Susac syndrome. Here the CDR3 reads CASSFRGAHIDTQYF. The CDR3 nucleotides are TGTGCCAGCAGTTTTAGGGGGGCGCATATAGATACGCAGTATTTT.